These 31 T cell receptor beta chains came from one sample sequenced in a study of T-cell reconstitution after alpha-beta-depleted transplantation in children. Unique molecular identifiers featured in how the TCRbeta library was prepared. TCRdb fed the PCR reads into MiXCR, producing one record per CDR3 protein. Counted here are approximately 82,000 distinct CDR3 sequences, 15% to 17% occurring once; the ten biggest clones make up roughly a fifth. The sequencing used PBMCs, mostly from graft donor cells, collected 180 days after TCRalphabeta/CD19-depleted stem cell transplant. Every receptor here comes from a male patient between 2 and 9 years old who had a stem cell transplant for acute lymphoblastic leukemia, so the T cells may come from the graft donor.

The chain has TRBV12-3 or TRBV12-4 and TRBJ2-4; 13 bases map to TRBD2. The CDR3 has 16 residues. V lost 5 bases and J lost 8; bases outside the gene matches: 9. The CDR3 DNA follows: TGTGCCAGCAGTCCCAGACTAGCGGGGGGTAGGGACATTCAGTACTTC. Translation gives CASSPRLAGGRDIQYF.

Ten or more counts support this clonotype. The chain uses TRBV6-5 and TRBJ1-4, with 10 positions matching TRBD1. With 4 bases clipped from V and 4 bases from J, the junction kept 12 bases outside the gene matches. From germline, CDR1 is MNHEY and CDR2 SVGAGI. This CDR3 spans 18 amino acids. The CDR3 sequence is CASSSGPGTGAFNEKLFF. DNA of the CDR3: TGTGCCAGCAGTTCTGGCCCCGGGACAGGGGCCTTTAATGAAAAACTGTTTTTT.

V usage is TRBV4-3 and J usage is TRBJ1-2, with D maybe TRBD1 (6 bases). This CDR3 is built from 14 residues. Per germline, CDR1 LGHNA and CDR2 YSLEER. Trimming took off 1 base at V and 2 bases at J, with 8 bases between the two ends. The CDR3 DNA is TGCGCCAGCAGCCAAGCTACAGGGAACTATGGCTACACCTTC. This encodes CASSQATGNYGYTF.

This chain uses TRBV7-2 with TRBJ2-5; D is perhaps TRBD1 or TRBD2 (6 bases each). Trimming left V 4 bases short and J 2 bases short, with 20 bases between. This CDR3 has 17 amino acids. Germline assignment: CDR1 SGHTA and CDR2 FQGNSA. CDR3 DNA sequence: TGTGCCAGCAGCTCGAGGGGGGAGCTGGGGATACAAGAGACCCAGTACTTC. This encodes CASSSRGELGIQETQYF.

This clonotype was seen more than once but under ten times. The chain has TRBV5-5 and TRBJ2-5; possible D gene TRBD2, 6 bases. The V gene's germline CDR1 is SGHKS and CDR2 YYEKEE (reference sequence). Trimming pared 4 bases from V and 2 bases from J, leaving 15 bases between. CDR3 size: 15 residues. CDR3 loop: CASSLSTRGQETQYF. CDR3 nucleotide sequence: TGTGCCAGCAGCCTCTCGACTAGAGGACAAGAGACCCAGTACTTC.

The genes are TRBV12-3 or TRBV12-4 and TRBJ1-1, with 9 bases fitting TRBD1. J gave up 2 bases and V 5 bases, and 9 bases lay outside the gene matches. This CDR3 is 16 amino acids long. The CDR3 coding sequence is TGTGCCAGCAGTCGGGGACAGGGTCTTTCAAACACTGAAGCTTTCTTT. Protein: CASSRGQGLSNTEAFF.

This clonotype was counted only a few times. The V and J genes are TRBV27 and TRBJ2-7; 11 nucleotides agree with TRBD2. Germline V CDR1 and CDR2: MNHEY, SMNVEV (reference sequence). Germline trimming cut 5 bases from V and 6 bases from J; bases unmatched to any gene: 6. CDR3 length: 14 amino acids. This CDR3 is CASSPGGLAVEQYF. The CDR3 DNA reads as TGTGCCAGCAGTCCCGGGGGACTAGCGGTCGAGCAGTACTTC.

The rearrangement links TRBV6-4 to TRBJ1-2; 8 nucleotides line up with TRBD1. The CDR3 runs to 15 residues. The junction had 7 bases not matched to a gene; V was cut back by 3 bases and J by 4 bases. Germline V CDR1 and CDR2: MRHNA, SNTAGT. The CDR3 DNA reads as TGTGCCAGCAGTGAGGCAGGGGGCGTTAGCTATGGCTACACCTTC. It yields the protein CASSEAGGVSYGYTF.

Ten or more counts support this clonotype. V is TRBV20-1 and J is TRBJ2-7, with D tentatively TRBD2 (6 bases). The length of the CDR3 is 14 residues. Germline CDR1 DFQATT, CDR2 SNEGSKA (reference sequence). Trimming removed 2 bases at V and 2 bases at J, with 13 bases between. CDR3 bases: TGCAGTGCTAGACCTAGCGAGGATCCCTACGAGCAGTACTTC. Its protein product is CSARPSEDPYEQYF.

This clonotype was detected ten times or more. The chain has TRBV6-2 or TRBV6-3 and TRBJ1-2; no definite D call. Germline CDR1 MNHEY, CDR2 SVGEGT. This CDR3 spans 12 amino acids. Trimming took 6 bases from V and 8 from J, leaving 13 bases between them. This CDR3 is CASSPRLRGYTF. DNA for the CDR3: TGTGCCAGCAGCCCCCGGCTTAGGGGCTACACCTTC.

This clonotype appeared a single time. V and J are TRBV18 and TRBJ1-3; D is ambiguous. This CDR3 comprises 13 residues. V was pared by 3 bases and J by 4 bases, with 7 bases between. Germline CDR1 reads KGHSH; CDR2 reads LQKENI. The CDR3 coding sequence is TGTGCCAGCTCACCCCGAGCAGGAAACACCATATATTTT. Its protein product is CASSPRAGNTIYF.

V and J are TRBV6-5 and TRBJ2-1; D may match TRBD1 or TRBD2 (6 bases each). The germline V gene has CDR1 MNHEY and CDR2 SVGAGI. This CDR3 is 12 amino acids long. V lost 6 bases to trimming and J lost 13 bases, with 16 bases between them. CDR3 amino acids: CASRTPGGTQFF. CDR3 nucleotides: TGTGCCAGCAGAACGCCCGGGGGCACCCAGTTCTTC.

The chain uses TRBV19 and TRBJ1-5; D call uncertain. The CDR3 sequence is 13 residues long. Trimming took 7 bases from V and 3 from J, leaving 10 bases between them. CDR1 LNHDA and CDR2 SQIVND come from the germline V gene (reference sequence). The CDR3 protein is CASKVGVNQPQHF. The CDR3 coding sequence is TGTGCCAGTAAGGTTGGAGTCAATCAGCCCCAGCATTTT.

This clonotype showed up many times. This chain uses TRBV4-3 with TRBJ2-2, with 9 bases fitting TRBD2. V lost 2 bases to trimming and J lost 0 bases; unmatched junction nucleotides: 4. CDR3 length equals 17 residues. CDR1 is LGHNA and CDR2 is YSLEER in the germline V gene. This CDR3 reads CASSQHSGGTNTGELFF. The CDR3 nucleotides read TGCGCCAGCAGCCAACATAGCGGGGGCACGAACACCGGGGAGCTGTTTTTT.

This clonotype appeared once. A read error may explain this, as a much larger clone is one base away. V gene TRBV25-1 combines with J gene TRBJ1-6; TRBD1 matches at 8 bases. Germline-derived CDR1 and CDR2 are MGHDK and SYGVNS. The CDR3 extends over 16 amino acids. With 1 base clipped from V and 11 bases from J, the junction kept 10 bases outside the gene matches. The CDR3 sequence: CASSESETGAAAPLHF. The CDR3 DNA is TGTGCCAGCAGTGAATCCGAGACAGGGGCTGCGGCACCCCTCCACTTT.

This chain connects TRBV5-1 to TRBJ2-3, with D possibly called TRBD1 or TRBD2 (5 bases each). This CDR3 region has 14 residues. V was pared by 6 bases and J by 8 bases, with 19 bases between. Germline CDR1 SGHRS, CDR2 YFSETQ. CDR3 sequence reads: CASTPGPSPGTQYF. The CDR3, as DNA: TGCGCCAGCACCCCGGGACCTTCCCCCGGTACGCAGTATTTT.

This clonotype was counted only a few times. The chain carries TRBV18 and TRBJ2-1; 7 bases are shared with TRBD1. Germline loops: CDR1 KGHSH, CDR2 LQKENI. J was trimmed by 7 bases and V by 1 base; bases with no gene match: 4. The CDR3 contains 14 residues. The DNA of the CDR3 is TGTGCCAGCTCACCACTGACAGGGTGGAATGAGCAGTTCTTC. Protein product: CASSPLTGWNEQFF.

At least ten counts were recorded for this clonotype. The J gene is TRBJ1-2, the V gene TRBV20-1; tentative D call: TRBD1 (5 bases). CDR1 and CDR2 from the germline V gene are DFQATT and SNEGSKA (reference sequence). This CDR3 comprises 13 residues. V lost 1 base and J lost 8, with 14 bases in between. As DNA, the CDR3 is TGCAGTGCTAGAGCCCCGGGAGGGGTAGGCTACACCTTC. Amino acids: CSARAPGGVGYTF.

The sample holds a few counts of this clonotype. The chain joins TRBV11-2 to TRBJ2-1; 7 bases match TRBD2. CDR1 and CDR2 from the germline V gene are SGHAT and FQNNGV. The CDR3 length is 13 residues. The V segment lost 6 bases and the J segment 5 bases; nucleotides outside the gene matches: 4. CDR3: CASRFGGDNEQFF. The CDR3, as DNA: TGTGCCAGCAGGTTTGGGGGGGACAATGAGCAGTTCTTC.

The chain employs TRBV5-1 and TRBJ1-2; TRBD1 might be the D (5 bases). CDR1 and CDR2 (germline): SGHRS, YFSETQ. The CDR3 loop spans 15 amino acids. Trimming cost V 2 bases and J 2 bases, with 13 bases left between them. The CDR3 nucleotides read TGCGCCAGCAGCTTAACGACACAGGCAAACTATGGCTACACCTTC. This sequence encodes CASSLTTQANYGYTF.

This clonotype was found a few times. CDR3 bases: TGTGCCAGCAGCCAAGATCCCGGACTAAATTACAATGAGCAGTTCTTC. Encoded protein: CASSQDPGLNYNEQFF. The genes are TRBV4-2 and TRBJ2-1, with a weak D call TRBD2 (6 bases). Germline CDR1 and CDR2: LGHNA and YNFKEQ. Trimming removed 0 bases at V and 4 bases at J, with 13 bases between. This CDR3 is 16 amino acids long.

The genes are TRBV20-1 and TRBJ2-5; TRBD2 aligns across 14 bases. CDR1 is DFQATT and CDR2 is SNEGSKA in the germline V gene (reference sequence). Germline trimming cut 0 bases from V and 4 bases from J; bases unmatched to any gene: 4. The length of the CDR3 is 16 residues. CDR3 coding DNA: TGCAGTGCTAGAGAGACTAGCGGGGGGGCTAGAGAGACCCAGTACTTC. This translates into CSARETSGGARETQYF.

CDR3 nucleotide sequence: TGTGCCAGTAGTATAGGCGCGGCCGTGCGGGGACAGAGCTATGGCTACACCTTC. This codes for CASSIGAAVRGQSYGYTF. The genes are TRBV19 and TRBJ1-2; 7 nucleotides agree with TRBD1. Germline assignment: CDR1 LNHDA and CDR2 SQIVND (reference sequence). CDR3 length equals 18 residues. The junction had 15 bases not matched to a gene; V was cut back by 1 base and J by 4 bases.

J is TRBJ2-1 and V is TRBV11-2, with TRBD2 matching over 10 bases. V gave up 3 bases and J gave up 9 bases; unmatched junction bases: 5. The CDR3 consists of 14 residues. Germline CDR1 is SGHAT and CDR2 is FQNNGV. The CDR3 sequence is CASSLQRGGLEQFF. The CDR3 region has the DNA TGTGCCAGCAGCTTGCAGCGGGGGGGACTTGAGCAGTTCTTC.

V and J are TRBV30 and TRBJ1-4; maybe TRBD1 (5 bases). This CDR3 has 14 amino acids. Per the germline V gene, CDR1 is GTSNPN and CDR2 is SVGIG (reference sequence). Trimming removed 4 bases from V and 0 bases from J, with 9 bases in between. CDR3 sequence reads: CAWTDSPTNEKLFF. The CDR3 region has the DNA TGTGCCTGGACAGACAGCCCAACTAATGAAAAACTGTTTTTT.

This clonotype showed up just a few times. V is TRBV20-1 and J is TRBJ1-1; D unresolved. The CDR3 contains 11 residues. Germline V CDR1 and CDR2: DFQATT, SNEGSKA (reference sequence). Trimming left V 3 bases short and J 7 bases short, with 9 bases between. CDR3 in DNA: TGCAGTGCTAGCATAGAATATGAAGCTTTCTTT. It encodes CSASIEYEAFF.

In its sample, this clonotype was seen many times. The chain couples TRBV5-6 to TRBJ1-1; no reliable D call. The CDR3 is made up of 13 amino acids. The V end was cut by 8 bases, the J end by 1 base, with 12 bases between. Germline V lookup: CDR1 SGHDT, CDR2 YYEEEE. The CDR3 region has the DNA TGTGCCAGTCATCCCCCCGCGAACACTGAAGCTTTCTTT. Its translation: CASHPPANTEAFF.

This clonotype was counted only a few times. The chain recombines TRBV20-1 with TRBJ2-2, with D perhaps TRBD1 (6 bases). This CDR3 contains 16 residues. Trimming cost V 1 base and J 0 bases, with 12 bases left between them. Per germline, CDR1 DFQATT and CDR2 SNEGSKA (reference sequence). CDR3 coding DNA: TGCAGTGCTAGAGCCTTGGACAGCACGAACACCGGGGAGCTGTTTTTT. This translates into CSARALDSTNTGELFF.

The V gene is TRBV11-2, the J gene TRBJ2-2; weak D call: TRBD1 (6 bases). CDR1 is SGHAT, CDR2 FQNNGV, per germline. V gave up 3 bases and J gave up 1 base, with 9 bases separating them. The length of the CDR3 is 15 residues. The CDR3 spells CASSFRDKNTGELFF. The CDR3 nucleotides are TGTGCCAGCAGCTTTCGGGACAAGAACACCGGGGAGCTGTTTTTT. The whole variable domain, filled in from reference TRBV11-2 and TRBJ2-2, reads EAGVAQSPRYKIIEKRQSVAFWCNPISGHATLYWYQQILGQGPKLLIQFQNNGVVDDSQLPKDRFSAERLKGVDSTLKIQPAKLEDSAVYLCASSFRDKNTGELFFGEGSRLTVL.

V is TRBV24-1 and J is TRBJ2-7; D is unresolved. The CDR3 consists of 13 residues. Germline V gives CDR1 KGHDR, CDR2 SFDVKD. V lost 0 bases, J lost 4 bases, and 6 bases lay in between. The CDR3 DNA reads TGTGCCACCAGTGATTTGTGGGATTACGAGCAGTACTTC. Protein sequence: CATSDLWDYEQYF.

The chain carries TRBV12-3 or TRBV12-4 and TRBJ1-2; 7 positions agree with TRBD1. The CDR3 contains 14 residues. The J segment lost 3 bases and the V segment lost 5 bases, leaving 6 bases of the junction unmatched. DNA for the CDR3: TGTGCCAGCAGTCAGGGGGAGTGGGACTATGGCTACACCTTC. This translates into CASSQGEWDYGYTF.